This T cell receptor beta chain was found in a study of cytomegalovirus exposure and HLA in healthy donors. Whole-study context: An analysis done earlier identified about 100 million unique TCR beta sequences from approximately 200 million T cells.

Points from the study as a whole: A missense DCLRE1C variant was associated with V- and J-gene trimming of TCR beta chains in a later analysis, and an independent cohort replicated the association.

Donors consisted of healthy bone marrow donors. Unrecorded immune exposure was likely among donors, who were nominally healthy when sampled. Amplification used 60 Vbeta primers and 13 Jbeta primers. Data came from immunoSEQ multiplex PCR; TCRdb stores just in-frame clones and leaves some out. The sample records about 160,000 clones, approximately 80% being singletons. Germline assignment: CDR1 LNHDA and CDR2 SQIVND (reference sequence). The V end was cut by 9 bases, the J end by 7 bases, with 10 bases between. This CDR3 is 11 amino acids long. Of note for this clone: Its antigen is not known.

The sequence derives from a woman between 50 and 59 years old in good health and CMV-seronegative. Input material: PBMCs. The gene calls are TRBV19 and TRBJ2-1; no definite D call. Here the CDR3 reads CASRTENEQFF. The DNA of the CDR3 is TGTGCCAGCAGAACAGAAAATGAGCAGTTCTTC. Looking up the rest from reference TRBV19 and TRBJ2-1 gives the full variable domain: DGGITQSPKYLFRKEGQNVTLSCEQNLNHDAMYWYRQDPGQGLRLIYYSQIVNDFQKGDIAEGYSVSREKKESFPLTVTSAQKNPTAFYLCASRTENEQFFGPGTRLTVL.